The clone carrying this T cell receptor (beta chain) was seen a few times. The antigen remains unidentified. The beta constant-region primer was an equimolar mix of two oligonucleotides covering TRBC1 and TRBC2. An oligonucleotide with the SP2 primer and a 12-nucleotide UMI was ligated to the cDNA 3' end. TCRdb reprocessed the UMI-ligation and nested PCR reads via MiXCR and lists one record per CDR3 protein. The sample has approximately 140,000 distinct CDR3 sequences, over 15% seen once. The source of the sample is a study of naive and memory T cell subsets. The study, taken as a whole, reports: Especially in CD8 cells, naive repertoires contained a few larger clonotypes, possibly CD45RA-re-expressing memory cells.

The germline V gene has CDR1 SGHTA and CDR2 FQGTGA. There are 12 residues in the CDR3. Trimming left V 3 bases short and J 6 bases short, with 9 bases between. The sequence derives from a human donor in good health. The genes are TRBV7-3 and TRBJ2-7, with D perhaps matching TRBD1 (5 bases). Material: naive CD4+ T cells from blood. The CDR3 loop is CASSFGQGEQYF. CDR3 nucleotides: TGTGCCAGCAGCTTTGGGCAGGGCGAGCAGTACTTC.